The entry that follows covers one TCR beta chain sequence. No antigen is known for it. Base qualities were left out, and no much larger clone turns up one base away. The germline V gene yields SGHDT for CDR1 and YYEEEE for CDR2. Trimming takes 4 bases off V and 7 bases off J; junction bases not matched to a gene: 7. The cysteine opens and the phenylalanine closes a CDR3 of 13 amino acids. The retained sequence is limited to the CDR3, 39 bases, with the frame set at the first base. The data originate from a study of T cells in Graves' hyperthyroidism and ophthalmopathy (dated by TCRdb to the late 2010s). With regard to the full study: Peripheral blood was collected at initial diagnosis, before any treatment. To identify distinguishing TCR V-J signatures, a discovery cohort of 90 to 100 patients was used, comprising 43 with Graves' ophthalmopathy and under 60 with stable Graves' hyperthyroidism. Prospective prediction of ophthalmopathy was tested in an independent validation cohort of some 19 hyperthyroidism patients and around 16 patients who later progressed to ophthalmopathy. The 90 to 100 discovery patients were randomly split 7:3 into training and test sets. In addition, the study compared T-cell repertoires in thyroid tissue and in blood from roughly 6 Graves' hyperthyroidism patients. Following sampling, methimazole starting at 30 mg daily was given to hyperthyroidism patients, and high-dose intravenous methylprednisolone was given to ophthalmopathy patients. TCR Vbeta CDR3 sequencing of roughly 140 peripheral blood samples (fewer than 45 ophthalmopathy, about 80 hyperthyroidism and approximately 17 progressor patients) is reported in the paper. Results and caveats for the whole study, not just this receptor: Blood samples also contained most of the expanded thyroid clonotypes (frequency above 0.001), which suggests that blood repertoires may reflect thyroid immune responses. A 13 V-J signature model separated ophthalmopathy from stable hyperthyroidism, with around 88% sensitivity and about 81% specificity in cross-validation and 80%/75% in testing. In validation, progression to ophthalmopathy was predicted by the model with 70.59% sensitivity and nearly 75% specificity, a median of approximately 6.5 months before onset. Sample size was not statistically predetermined, and blinding of investigators to group allocation was not performed.

Amplification of TCR beta CDR3 regions was carried out from RNA transcripts. The TCR CDR3 was subjected to a first round of RT-PCR using the HTBI primer set and the Qiagen OneStep RT-PCR kit. Libraries were constructed in a second round of multiplex PCR, after which size selection and purification were carried out. Libraries were sequenced paired-end with 100 bp reads on an Illumina HiSeq2000. Per the source publication's procedure: Raw data were processed with SOAPnuke, discarding reads with adapters, uncalled bases, mean Phred below 15, or no exact constant-primer or identifier match. High-quality paired reads were merged using COPE v1.2.5, and each unique nucleotide sequence was defined as a clonotype. MiTCR v1.1 was used to align clonotypes to the IMGT TRBV, TRBD and TRBJ reference segments. The analysis was restricted to V-J combinations with a frequency above 0.0001, which together covered roughly 99% of the repertoires. The TCS score was defined as the ratio of F50 (clonal expansion) to E x V (chaos), calculated using BLOSUM62-based TCRdist between CDR3 peptides within each V-J. Welch's t-statistics and random forest reduced approximately 520 V-J features to roughly 13, which were used in a naive Bayes classifier (R e1071). TCRdb applied fastp at Q25 and MiXCR to the public reads, then kept only in-frame beta chains. Under each unique CDR3 protein, matching rows form one entry showing the most common genes and DNA. These V and J calls are TCRdb output, not the study's own analysis. The sample data list around 450,000 distinct CDR3 sequences, and approximately 14% of these were observed just once. The top ten clones comprise approximately 7.5% of the sample.

Stable Graves' hyperthyroidism was defined as no progression to ophthalmopathy during 18 months of follow-up. Hyperthyroidism patients were newly diagnosed, with disease duration under 2 months, and aged 18 to 65 years. Exclusion was applied to patients with uncontrolled infections, other autoimmune diseases, pregnancy or lactation. Diagnoses were based on clinical symptoms, serum thyroxine and TRAb, thyroid ultrasound and orbital computed tomography. PBMCs were isolated from around 10 ml of fresh peripheral blood by Ficoll-Paque density gradient centrifugation. Trizol reagent was used to extract total RNA, and RNA quality was then checked on an Agilent 2100 Bioanalyzer.

Here the chain combines TRBV5-6 and TRBJ2-7; TRBD1 agrees with 8 junctional bases. This TCR derives from a woman younger than 30 with Graves' hyperthyroidism. Sequences were obtained from blood. The CDR3: CASSTQGAEEQYF. The DNA is TGTGCCAGCAGCACCCAGGGGGCGGAGGAGCAGTACTTC. The reference TRBV5-6 and TRBJ2-7 proteins fill in what lies around the CDR3, so the full variable domain reads DAGVTQSPTHLIKTRGQQVTLRCSPKSGHDTVSWYQQALGQGPQFIFQYYEEEERQRGNFPDRFSGHQFPNYSSELNVNALLLGDSALYLCASSTQGAEEQYFGPGTRLTVT.